Listed below are T cell receptor beta chains from one sample, sequenced in a study of T cell responses to AZD1222 COVID-19 vaccine. The protocol was immunoSEQ multiplex PCR, while the TCRdb copy is restricted to in-frame clones and leaves out a portion. The table records 150,000 to 200,000 clones, approximately 91% of them present only once. The material was peripheral blood, obtained on day 0 of AZD1222 vaccination. The receptors derive from an adult in good health. The CDR3 runs from the conserved cysteine through the conserved F or W. D genes are given only for firm matches. Clone size is shown for a subset of rows, as once, few, many or a class of expanded clone.

cdr3_nt: TGTGCCAGCAGCTTGAGAAGGCCATTAAACTATGGCTACACCTTC
cdr3_aa: CASSLRRPLNYGYTF
clone_size: few
v_call: TRBV5-6
j_call: TRBJ1-2
d_call: .

cdr3_nt: TGTGCCAGCAGCTTTGGGCAGCCTGGGGAGCAGTACTTC
cdr3_aa: CASSFGQPGEQYF
clone_size: .
v_call: TRBV11-2
j_call: TRBJ2-7
d_call: .

cdr3_nt: TGTGCCAGCAGCCCAGGAGGCGGCCCCTACAATGAGCAGTTCTTC
cdr3_aa: CASSPGGGPYNEQFF
clone_size: .
v_call: TRBV14
j_call: TRBJ2-1
d_call: .

cdr3_nt: TGTGCCAGCAGCCCGCGTTTGGCCACCCCTGAGACCCAGTACTTC
cdr3_aa: CASSPRLATPETQYF
clone_size: .
v_call: TRBV9
j_call: TRBJ2-5
d_call: .

cdr3_nt: TGTGCCAGCAGCCAACTAAGCGGGAGGGGGACCGGGGAGCTGTTTTTT
cdr3_aa: CASSQLSGRGTGELFF
clone_size: .
v_call: TRBV14
j_call: TRBJ2-2
d_call: TRBD2

cdr3_nt: TGTGCCAGCAGGCCTGGACTAGCGGGGGGGCGTTGGGCCGGGGAGCTGTTTTTT
cdr3_aa: CASRPGLAGGRWAGELFF
clone_size: .
v_call: TRBV2
j_call: TRBJ2-2
d_call: TRBD2

cdr3_nt: TGTGCCAGCAGCCACACGGGGGAGAAAGTCAGGGATTCCCCCTCCTACGAGCAGTACTTC
cdr3_aa: CASSHTGEKVRDSPSYEQYF
clone_size: .
v_call: TRBV3-1/TRBV3-2
j_call: TRBJ2-7
d_call: .

cdr3_nt: TGTGCCAGTAGTATTACCCACTATTCCTACGAGCAGTACTTC
cdr3_aa: CASSITHYSYEQYF
clone_size: once
v_call: TRBV19
j_call: TRBJ2-7
d_call: .

cdr3_nt: TGTGCCAGCAGCCCGGACAGGGGCACCGGGGAGCTGTTTTTT
cdr3_aa: CASSPDRGTGELFF
clone_size: .
v_call: TRBV7-7
j_call: TRBJ2-2
d_call: TRBD1

cdr3_nt: TGTGCCAGGGGGACAGCAGCCTCTGGGGCCAACGTCCTGACTTTC
cdr3_aa: CARGTAASGANVLTF
clone_size: once
v_call: TRBV11-2
j_call: TRBJ2-6
d_call: TRBD1

cdr3_nt: TGTGCCACCAGCAGAGATTCTACCGAGCAGTACTTC
cdr3_aa: CATSRDSTEQYF
clone_size: .
v_call: TRBV15
j_call: TRBJ2-7
d_call: .

cdr3_nt: TGTGCCAGCAGTTTAGGTGGACTGTGGGGCTACAATGAGCAGTTCTTC
cdr3_aa: CASSLGGLWGYNEQFF
clone_size: .
v_call: TRBV28
j_call: TRBJ2-1
d_call: .

cdr3_nt: TGCGCCAGCAGCCTAATGGACAGCGACTATGGCTACACCTTC
cdr3_aa: CASSLMDSDYGYTF
clone_size: .
v_call: TRBV5-1
j_call: TRBJ1-2
d_call: .

cdr3_nt: TGTGCCAGCAGTGCAGGGACTACACCCCTCCACTTT
cdr3_aa: CASSAGTTPLHF
clone_size: once
v_call: TRBV2
j_call: TRBJ1-6
d_call: .

cdr3_nt: TGTGCCAGCAGTACACAGCAGTATGGCTACACCTTC
cdr3_aa: CASSTQQYGYTF
clone_size: .
v_call: TRBV28
j_call: TRBJ1-2
d_call: .

cdr3_nt: TGTGCCAGCAGTTTAGGCGTGTATGGCTACACCTTC
cdr3_aa: CASSLGVYGYTF
clone_size: .
v_call: TRBV12-3/TRBV12-4
j_call: TRBJ1-2
d_call: .

cdr3_nt: TGCGCCAGCAGTGAGTCATGGCTTAATAGCAATCAGCCCCAGCATTTT
cdr3_aa: CASSESWLNSNQPQHF
clone_size: once
v_call: TRBV10-1
j_call: TRBJ1-5
d_call: .

cdr3_nt: TGTGCCAGCAGCTCCATCAACACCGGGGAGCTGTTTTTT
cdr3_aa: CASSSINTGELFF
clone_size: .
v_call: TRBV7-2
j_call: TRBJ2-2
d_call: .

cdr3_nt: TGTGCAAGCCGAGGGGGCTACTCTAACTATGGCTACACCTTC
cdr3_aa: CASRGGYSNYGYTF
clone_size: .
v_call: TRBV27
j_call: TRBJ1-2
d_call: TRBD1

cdr3_nt: TGTGCCAGCAGCGTAGCGGGGGACTACTACAATGAGCAGTTCTTC
cdr3_aa: CASSVAGDYYNEQFF
clone_size: .
v_call: TRBV9
j_call: TRBJ2-1
d_call: TRBD2

cdr3_nt: TGTGCCAGCAGCCTCTCGGGACAGAATAATTCACCCCTCCACTTT
cdr3_aa: CASSLSGQNNSPLHF
clone_size: .
v_call: TRBV7-9
j_call: TRBJ1-6
d_call: TRBD1

cdr3_nt: TGTGCCAGCAGCGGGGGACAGGGGAAGTTTGAGACCCAGTACTTC
cdr3_aa: CASSGGQGKFETQYF
clone_size: .
v_call: TRBV7-3
j_call: TRBJ2-5
d_call: TRBD1

cdr3_nt: TGTGCCAGCAGCTTTAGCCATCAGCCCCAGCATTTT
cdr3_aa: CASSFSHQPQHF
clone_size: .
v_call: TRBV5-8
j_call: TRBJ1-5
d_call: .

cdr3_nt: TGTGCCAGTAGCCAGGGGGAGGTCTACGGTAATGAAAAACTGTTTTTT
cdr3_aa: CASSQGEVYGNEKLFF
clone_size: .
v_call: TRBV19
j_call: TRBJ1-4
d_call: TRBD1

cdr3_nt: TGTGCCAGTAGCGAAGGGGCCAGGGGCTTTAGCAATCAGCCCCAGCATTTT
cdr3_aa: CASSEGARGFSNQPQHF
clone_size: once
v_call: TRBV19
j_call: TRBJ1-5
d_call: .

cdr3_nt: TGTGCCAGCAGTAAAGGCGTGAACACTGAAGCTTTCTTT
cdr3_aa: CASSKGVNTEAFF
clone_size: .
v_call: TRBV2
j_call: TRBJ1-1
d_call: .

cdr3_nt: TGTGCCAGCAGCTTATCCCCGACTCTGACAGTCCCCCAAGAGACCCAGTACTTC
cdr3_aa: CASSLSPTLTVPQETQYF
clone_size: .
v_call: TRBV7-8
j_call: TRBJ2-5
d_call: .

cdr3_nt: TGTGCCAGCAGCCAAGTTGCCGAAAAACTGTTTTTT
cdr3_aa: CASSQVAEKLFF
clone_size: few
v_call: TRBV3-1/TRBV3-2
j_call: TRBJ1-4
d_call: .

cdr3_nt: TGTGCCAGCAGTTTAGGGGATAAGAACACTGAAGCTTTCTTT
cdr3_aa: CASSLGDKNTEAFF
clone_size: .
v_call: TRBV28
j_call: TRBJ1-1
d_call: .

cdr3_nt: TGTGCCAGCTCACCGGGACTCGCAAACTCCAATGAGCAGTTCTTC
cdr3_aa: CASSPGLANSNEQFF
clone_size: few
v_call: TRBV18
j_call: TRBJ2-1
d_call: .

cdr3_nt: TGCGCCAGCGCCTTAGGTAGAGACCACAATCAGCCCCAGCATTTT
cdr3_aa: CASALGRDHNQPQHF
clone_size: .
v_call: TRBV4-1
j_call: TRBJ1-5
d_call: .

cdr3_nt: TGCGCCAGCAGCTTGGGGACAGGGACTGAAGCTTTCTTT
cdr3_aa: CASSLGTGTEAFF
clone_size: once
v_call: TRBV5-1
j_call: TRBJ1-1
d_call: TRBD1

cdr3_nt: TGTGCCAGCAGTGAAAACGTCATGAACACTGAAGCTTTCTTT
cdr3_aa: CASSENVMNTEAFF
clone_size: .
v_call: TRBV2
j_call: TRBJ1-1
d_call: .

cdr3_nt: TGTGCCAGCAGTTTCTTCGCCAGGGGGTCGTACGAGCAGTACTTC
cdr3_aa: CASSFFARGSYEQYF
clone_size: .
v_call: TRBV28
j_call: TRBJ2-7
d_call: TRBD1

cdr3_nt: TGCGCCAGCAGCCTCGGGACAGCCTCTGGAAACACCATATATTTT
cdr3_aa: CASSLGTASGNTIYF
clone_size: once
v_call: TRBV5-1
j_call: TRBJ1-3
d_call: TRBD1

cdr3_nt: TGTGCCAGCAGTTTCCGAGACCACGAGCAGTACTTC
cdr3_aa: CASSFRDHEQYF
clone_size: .
v_call: TRBV28
j_call: TRBJ2-7
d_call: .

cdr3_nt: TGTGCCATCGGGGCCCTAGCTTCAGATACGCAGTATTTT
cdr3_aa: CAIGALASDTQYF
clone_size: .
v_call: TRBV10-3
j_call: TRBJ2-3
d_call: .

cdr3_nt: TGTGCCAGCAGTTTTATAGGGAGGTATAGCAATCAGCCCCAGCATTTT
cdr3_aa: CASSFIGRYSNQPQHF
clone_size: .
v_call: TRBV28
j_call: TRBJ1-5
d_call: .

cdr3_nt: TGTGCCAGCAGCTCCGGACAGGGGGCAATGAACACTGAAGCTTTCTTT
cdr3_aa: CASSSGQGAMNTEAFF
clone_size: .
v_call: TRBV5-4
j_call: TRBJ1-1
d_call: TRBD1

cdr3_nt: TGTGCCAGCAGCCCTCCGGGGGTCCACAATGAGCAGTTCTTC
cdr3_aa: CASSPPGVHNEQFF
clone_size: .
v_call: TRBV3-1/TRBV3-2
j_call: TRBJ2-1
d_call: .

cdr3_nt: TGTGCCAGCAGCCATCCGACAGGTGGAAACACCATATATTTT
cdr3_aa: CASSHPTGGNTIYF
clone_size: .
v_call: TRBV11-2
j_call: TRBJ1-3
d_call: .

cdr3_nt: TGTGCCAGCAGCTTGGGACAGCCAAATCAGCCCCAGCATTTT
cdr3_aa: CASSLGQPNQPQHF
clone_size: once
v_call: TRBV5-6
j_call: TRBJ1-5
d_call: .

cdr3_nt: TGCGCCAGCAGCCAAGCAGGAGAGTTAAGTCTTTATGGCTACACCTTC
cdr3_aa: CASSQAGELSLYGYTF
clone_size: .
v_call: TRBV4-3
j_call: TRBJ1-2
d_call: .

cdr3_nt: TGTGCCAGCCGGCGGGCCAGGTCTAGCTCTGGGGCCAACGTCCTGACTTTC
cdr3_aa: CASRRARSSSGANVLTF
clone_size: .
v_call: TRBV27
j_call: TRBJ2-6
d_call: .

cdr3_nt: TGTGCCAGCAGCCCCCATGAGCTGAACACCGGGGAGCTGTTTTTT
cdr3_aa: CASSPHELNTGELFF
clone_size: .
v_call: TRBV7-3
j_call: TRBJ2-2
d_call: .

cdr3_nt: TGTGCCAGCTCACCATCACAGGGGGAAGCTTTCTTT
cdr3_aa: CASSPSQGEAFF
clone_size: .
v_call: TRBV18
j_call: TRBJ1-1
d_call: TRBD1

cdr3_nt: TGTGCCAGCAGGGCACCGGGACTACCTTACGAGCAGTACTTC
cdr3_aa: CASRAPGLPYEQYF
clone_size: once
v_call: TRBV7-2
j_call: TRBJ2-7
d_call: TRBD2

cdr3_nt: TGTGCCAGCAGCTTACCGATGGAAGCTTTCTTT
cdr3_aa: CASSLPMEAFF
clone_size: .
v_call: TRBV12-3/TRBV12-4
j_call: TRBJ1-1
d_call: .

cdr3_nt: TGTGCCAGCAGCTTAGCAGGCAGGATTAACTATGGCTACACCTTC
cdr3_aa: CASSLAGRINYGYTF
clone_size: .
v_call: TRBV7-9
j_call: TRBJ1-2
d_call: .

cdr3_nt: TGTGCCAGCAGTTTGGGCGACAGTCTATACGAGCAGTACTTC
cdr3_aa: CASSLGDSLYEQYF
clone_size: .
v_call: TRBV27
j_call: TRBJ2-7
d_call: .

cdr3_nt: TGTGCCAGCAGCCCAATTGGGCTAGCGGGGCCCCCCTACGAGCAGTACTTC
cdr3_aa: CASSPIGLAGPPYEQYF
clone_size: .
v_call: TRBV11-2
j_call: TRBJ2-7
d_call: TRBD2

cdr3_nt: TGCAGCGTTACCGGGACGGACTCCTACGAGCAGTACTTC
cdr3_aa: CSVTGTDSYEQYF
clone_size: .
v_call: TRBV29-1
j_call: TRBJ2-7
d_call: .

cdr3_nt: TGCAGTGCTAGTCCCTGGACAGGGGGCGCCGGCTACACCTTC
cdr3_aa: CSASPWTGGAGYTF
clone_size: .
v_call: TRBV20-1
j_call: TRBJ1-2
d_call: TRBD1

cdr3_nt: TGTGCCACCAGCCCCCGCACTTCCGGGACCGGGGAGCTGTTTTTT
cdr3_aa: CATSPRTSGTGELFF
clone_size: .
v_call: TRBV15
j_call: TRBJ2-2
d_call: .